This passage covers 19 T cell receptor beta chains from one sample sequenced in a study of T cell responses to AZD1222 COVID-19 vaccine. Using immunoSEQ multiplex PCR, the repertoire was profiled, and TCRdb retains in-frame clones only, with some absent. The table shows 130,000 to 150,000 clones, with around 88% occurring only once. Sequencing used peripheral blood, obtained on day 0 of AZD1222 vaccination. These receptors were obtained from an adult in good health.

The rearrangement links TRBV9 to TRBJ2-7; 8 nucleotides align to TRBD2. The V and J ends lost 4 bases and 3 bases, in that order; junction bases with no gene match: 15. Germline V gives CDR1 SGDLS, CDR2 YYNGEE. This CDR3 contains 17 residues. The CDR3 region has the DNA TGTGCCAGCAGCCCCCCCGCCAGCGGGGGCAGTCGCTACGAGCAGTACTTC. Translation gives CASSPPASGGSRYEQYF.

This chain uses TRBV12-3 or TRBV12-4 with TRBJ1-1, with D unresolved. Trimming removed 3 bases at V and 0 bases at J, with 5 bases between. CDR3 length equals 13 residues. The CDR3 loop is CASSFEMNTEAFF. CDR3 bases: TGTGCCAGCAGTTTTGAAATGAACACTGAAGCTTTCTTT.

This sequence joins TRBV29-1 and TRBJ1-1; 7 bases agree with TRBD1. Germline-derived CDR1 and CDR2 are SQVTM and ANQGSEA. This CDR3 spans 13 amino acids. The junction had 4 bases not matched to a gene; V was cut back by 2 bases and J by 4 bases. CDR3 in amino acids: CSVEPDRATEAFF. The CDR3 DNA reads as TGCAGCGTTGAACCAGACAGGGCCACTGAAGCTTTCTTT.

This clone was counted a single time. The chain is built from TRBV2 and TRBJ2-2; 8 positions match TRBD1. The V and J ends lost 5 bases and 8 bases, in that order; junction bases with no gene match: 10. The germline gives CDR1 SNHLY, CDR2 FYNNEI. This CDR3 is built from 15 residues. CDR3 amino acids: CASSRGLRGLGELFF. DNA for the CDR3: TGTGCCAGCAGTAGAGGGCTCAGGGGGCTGGGGGAGCTGTTTTTT.

This sequence joins TRBV5-4 and TRBJ1-6; tentatively, D is TRBD1 (6 bases). CDR3 size: 14 residues. Germline CDR1 SGHNT, CDR2 YYREEE (reference sequence). Trimming took 1 base from V and 7 from J, leaving 9 bases between them. CDR3 sequence reads: CASSLIQGNSPLHF. The CDR3 DNA sequence: TGTGCCAGCAGCTTGATCCAGGGGAATTCACCCCTCCACTTT. Filled out from reference TRBV5-4 and TRBJ1-6, the complete variable domain reads ETGVTQSPTHLIKTRGQQVTLRCSSQSGHNTVSWYQQALGQGPQFIFQYYREEENGRGNFPPRFSGLQFPNYSSELNVNALELDDSALYLCASSLIQGNSPLHFGNGTRLTVT.

This chain connects TRBV27 to TRBJ1-3; D is possibly TRBD1 (5 bases). CDR1 is MNHEY, CDR2 SMNVEV, per germline (reference sequence). With 5 bases removed from V and 0 bases from J, the gap between germline ends came to 14 bases. The CDR3 runs to 16 residues. In nucleotides, the CDR3 is TGTGCCAGCAGTCAAAAGGGGTCCCCCTCTGGAAACACCATATATTTT. Translated: CASSQKGSPSGNTIYF.

V gene TRBV6-5 combines with J gene TRBJ1-2, with D possibly being TRBD1 (6 bases). The V end was cut by 4 bases, the J end by 7 bases, with 10 bases between. The CDR3 consists of 12 residues. Per the germline V gene, CDR1 is MNHEY and CDR2 is SVGAGI. The CDR3 here is CASSSGHFGYTF. The CDR3 coding sequence is TGTGCCAGCAGTTCGGGACACTTTGGCTACACCTTC.

This rearrangement joins TRBV7-2 to TRBJ1-2; weak D call: TRBD1 (5 bases). V was trimmed by 0 bases and J by 7 bases, leaving 9 bases between them. The CDR3 sequence is 13 residues long. The germline gives CDR1 SGHTA, CDR2 FQGNSA. CDR3 bases: TGTGCCAGCAGCTTAGCCGGGGGTTTTGGCTACACCTTC. Translated: CASSLAGGFGYTF. Full variable domain (remainder filled in from reference TRBV7-2 and TRBJ1-2): GAGVSQSPSNKVTEKGKDVELRCDPISGHTALYWYRQSLGQGLEFLIYFQGNSAPDKSGLPSDRFSAERTGGSVSTLTIQRTQQEDSAVYLCASSLAGGFGYTFGSGTRLTVV.

CDR3 DNA: TGTGCTAGCCGCACCGGGGCAGGGGACACTGAAGCTTTCTTT. It is translated as CASRTGAGDTEAFF. This chain links TRBV6-5 with TRBJ1-1, with D possibly TRBD1 on 6 matching bases. Germline CDR1 is MNHEY and CDR2 is SVGAGI. This CDR3 region has 14 residues.

This clone occurred a few times. The chain combines TRBV15 with TRBJ2-3; TRBD2 aligns across 11 bases. Unmatched junction bases numbered 11, after V lost 5 bases and J lost 1 base. The CDR3 contains 18 residues. Germline V gene data show CDR1 as LNHNV and CDR2 as YYDKDF (reference sequence). The DNA for the CDR3 is TGTGCCACCAGCTCATCCCGAACTAGCGGGGGAGGCACAGATACGCAGTATTTT. Translation: CATSSSRTSGGGTDTQYF.

This clone is a singleton in its sample. V is TRBV29-1 and J is TRBJ1-1; no definite D call. This CDR3 spans 14 amino acids. CDR1 and CDR2 from the germline V gene are SQVTM and ANQGSEA. The ends were cut back, 0 bases at V and 2 bases at J, with 10 bases in the middle. In DNA, the CDR3 is TGCAGCGTTGAAGAGGGTTGGTTCAACACTGAAGCTTTCTTT. Translating it yields CSVEEGWFNTEAFF. The entire variable domain, with the rest obtained from reference TRBV29-1 and TRBJ1-1, is as follows: SAVISQKPSRDICQRGTSLTIQCQVDSQVTMMFWYRQQPGQSLTLIATANQGSEATYESGFVIDKFPISRPNLTFSTLTVSNMSPEDSSIYLCSVEEGWFNTEAFFGQGTRLTVV.

The chain couples TRBV6-5 to TRBJ1-5; tentative D call: TRBD1 (6 bases). V shed 6 bases and J shed 3 bases, with 12 bases lying between them. The length of the CDR3 is 14 residues. Germline CDR1 reads MNHEY; CDR2 reads SVGAGI. This CDR3 is CASRPTGSNQPQHF. The CDR3 DNA reads TGTGCCAGCAGACCTACAGGGTCCAATCAGCCCCAGCATTTT.

J is TRBJ1-1 and V is TRBV19; D gene uncertain. The CDR3 has 13 amino acids. V lost 6 bases and J lost 6, with 14 bases in between. Germline-derived CDR1 and CDR2 are LNHDA and SQIVND (reference sequence). This chain's CDR3 is CASSPVGVSEAFF. CDR3 DNA: TGTGCCAGTAGCCCCGTTGGGGTGTCTGAAGCTTTCTTT.

The genes are TRBV28 and TRBJ1-6; D might be TRBD1 (6 bases). The CDR3 is 16 amino acids. CDR1 is MDHEN and CDR2 is SYDVKM in the germline V gene. Deletions cut 5 bases from V and 6 bases from J, with 17 bases between. Written as DNA, the CDR3 is TGTGCCAGCAGTCCATACGGACAGTATCTTAATTCACCCCTCCACTTT. It yields the protein CASSPYGQYLNSPLHF.

The chain combines TRBV28 with TRBJ1-1, with 11 bases that match TRBD1. V lost 8 bases, J lost 4 bases, and 6 bases stayed unmatched. The CDR3 extends over 14 amino acids. Looked up from germline, CDR1 is MDHEN and CDR2 is SYDVKM. The CDR3 protein is CASPGTGGFTEAFF. CDR3 DNA sequence: TGTGCCAGCCCCGGGACAGGGGGATTCACTGAAGCTTTCTTT.

This clone was counted only a few times. The V and J genes are TRBV14 and TRBJ2-5, with 8 bases identical to TRBD2. After removal of 1 base from V and 5 bases from J, the junction contained 6 bases not matched to a gene. Germline CDR1 and CDR2: SGHDN and FVKESK. The CDR3 length is 15 residues. This CDR3 reads CASSQGSGGLETQYF. In DNA, the CDR3 is TGTGCCAGCAGCCAAGGAAGCGGGGGTTTGGAGACCCAGTACTTC.

The V and J genes are TRBV18 and TRBJ1-6; maybe TRBD1 (6 bases). CDR1 and CDR2 from the germline V gene are KGHSH and LQKENI. CDR3 size: 15 residues. Trimming left V 5 bases short and J 3 bases short, with 11 bases between. CDR3 region: CASSYGQIYNSPLHF. CDR3 sequence (DNA): TGTGCCAGCTCATATGGACAGATCTATAATTCACCCCTCCACTTT.

This rearrangement joins TRBV7-2 to TRBJ2-1; TRBD2 is a possible D gene (6 bases). The CDR3 loop spans 16 amino acids. Trimming removed 0 bases at V and 6 bases at J, with 15 bases between. The germline CDR1 and CDR2 sequences are SGHTA and FQGNSA. Here the CDR3 reads CASSLAHPPGGNEQFF. The CDR3 bases are TGTGCCAGCAGCTTAGCACACCCCCCCGGGGGCAATGAGCAGTTCTTC.

The count of this clone is one. This CDR3 is also generated by other DNA sequences in the sample. CDR3 region: CASSFPNSPLHF. The CDR3, as DNA: TGTGCCAGCAGTTTCCCCAATTCACCCCTCCACTTT. The rearrangement links TRBV27 to TRBJ1-6, with D hard to call. This CDR3 is built from 12 residues. Trimming stripped 3 bases from V and 7 bases from J, with 4 bases between. Germline V gene data show CDR1 as MNHEY and CDR2 as SMNVEV (reference sequence).